This passage covers 20 T cell receptor beta chains from one sample sequenced in a study of blood T cell repertoires in COVID-19. Clones were sequenced by immunoSEQ multiplex PCR, and TCRdb holds only the in-frame ones, with some missing. The sample holds around 120,000 clones, under 75% seen once. Material: peripheral blood. The source is a man older than 75 with acute or convalescent COVID-19.

This chain joins TRBV28 and TRBJ2-1; 11 bases agree with TRBD2. Germline lookup yields CDR1 MDHEN and CDR2 SYDVKM. This CDR3 has 16 residues. The trim removed 2 bases at V and 15 bases at J, leaving 15 bases unmatched. The CDR3 protein is CASSLPRPSGRSVWFF. CDR3 in DNA: TGTGCCAGCAGTTTACCCCGCCCTAGCGGGAGGTCTGTGTGGTTCTTC.

This clone showed up just a few times. The chain recombines TRBV28 with TRBJ2-1; 9 bases fit TRBD2. V shed 2 bases and J 6 bases; nucleotides not matched to a gene: 2. This CDR3 has 14 residues. The germline gives CDR1 MDHEN, CDR2 SYDVKM. In DNA, the CDR3 is TGTGCCAGCAGTTTAGCTAGCGGGGTCAATGAGCAGTTCTTC. Translating it yields CASSLASGVNEQFF.

This chain links TRBV5-5 with TRBJ2-7; 12 bases are shared with TRBD2. With 0 bases clipped from V and 7 bases from J, the junction kept 8 bases outside the gene matches. The CDR3 consists of 16 residues. In germline, CDR1 is SGHKS, CDR2 YYEKEE (reference sequence). Here the CDR3 DNA reads TGTGCCAGCAGCTTGGCGACTAGCGGGAGCGGAGGGGAGCAGTACTTC. It is translated as CASSLATSGSGGEQYF.

The chain uses TRBV7-8 and TRBJ2-5; TRBD2 matches 9 bases. There are 18 residues in the CDR3. The V and J ends lost 0 bases and 2 bases, in that order; junction bases with no gene match: 10. Germline CDR1 and CDR2: SGHVS and FQNEAQ. The CDR3 coding sequence is TGTGCCAGCAGCTTAGCGATGCGGGAGGGCCCCCAGCAAGAGACCCAGTACTTC. Its translation is CASSLAMREGPQQETQYF.

The rearrangement links TRBV4-3 to TRBJ1-4, with no clear D. The CDR3 sequence is 15 residues long. Germline-derived CDR1 and CDR2 are LGHNA and YSLEER. Deletions cut 1 base from V and 0 bases from J, with 6 bases between. The CDR3 region is CASSQGGTTNEKLFF. CDR3 nucleotide sequence: TGCGCCAGCAGCCAAGGAGGAACAACTAATGAAAAACTGTTTTTT.

The chain recombines TRBV29-1 with TRBJ2-7; TRBD1 matches at 7 bases. CDR1 and CDR2 from the germline V gene are SQVTM and ANQGSEA. V was clipped by 3 bases and J by 3 bases; unmatched bases: 5. The CDR3 is 13 residues long. The CDR3 bases are TGCAGCGTTGAGGGGGACAGCAACTACGAGCAGTACTTC. This sequence encodes CSVEGDSNYEQYF.

V is TRBV6-4 and J is TRBJ1-2, with 10 bases identical to TRBD1. V lost 6 bases to trimming and J lost 3 bases; unmatched junction nucleotides: 7. This CDR3 spans 15 amino acids. Germline lookup yields CDR1 MRHNA and CDR2 SNTAGT. The CDR3 reads CASSAGTGADYGYTF. The CDR3 coding sequence is TGTGCCAGCAGCGCCGGGACAGGGGCTGACTATGGCTACACCTTC.

The chain has TRBV12-3 or TRBV12-4 and TRBJ1-1, with D possibly TRBD1 on 5 matching bases. The CDR3 contains 12 residues. Trimming stripped 5 bases from V and 3 bases from J, with 7 bases between. This CDR3 is CASSQGDTEAFF. CDR3 coding DNA: TGTGCCAGCAGTCAAGGGGACACTGAAGCTTTCTTT.

The chain uses TRBV2 and TRBJ2-1; TRBD2 might be the D (6 bases). The germline gives CDR1 SNHLY, CDR2 FYNNEI. There are 13 residues in the CDR3. V lost 1 base, J lost 13 bases, and 14 bases lay in between. CDR3 loop: CASSEGAGLRQFF. CDR3 nucleotide sequence: TGTGCCAGCAGTGAAGGGGCGGGACTGCGTCAGTTCTTC.

This sequence joins TRBV6-5 and TRBJ2-5; TRBD1 matches 8 bases. With V trimmed by 6 bases and J by 4 bases, 10 bases remained unmatched. The CDR3 length is 15 residues. Germline CDR1 MNHEY, CDR2 SVGAGI. The CDR3 spells CASSHGDRLAETQYF. The DNA for the CDR3 is TGTGCCAGCAGCCACGGGGACAGGCTAGCAGAGACCCAGTACTTC.

The chain couples TRBV6-5 to TRBJ1-2; perhaps TRBD1 as D (6 bases). Germline V gene sequence: CDR1 MNHEY, CDR2 SVGAGI. The CDR3 contains 14 residues. Trimming shortened V by 6 bases and J by 4 bases, and 15 bases separated the two germline ends. The CDR3, as DNA: TGTGCCAGCAGGGACGGACAGTTCCTCTATGGCTACACCTTC. It codes for CASRDGQFLYGYTF.

The DNA of the CDR3 is TGTGCCAGCAGCCAAAGCCGTTCAGGGGTTCAGTTCTTC. This gives the protein CASSQSRSGVQFF. The V call is TRBV3-1 (or the pseudogene TRBV3-2), the J call TRBJ2-1, with D possibly matching TRBD1 (6 bases). The V end lost 2 bases, the J end lost 13 bases, and 15 bases lay between the germline ends. The V gene's germline CDR1 is LGHDT and CDR2 YNNKEL (reference sequence). This CDR3 region has 13 residues.

V usage is TRBV6-2 or TRBV6-3 and J usage is TRBJ2-1, with 8 bases matching TRBD1. The length of the CDR3 is 15 residues. Per the germline V gene, CDR1 is MNHEY and CDR2 is SVGEGT. The V segment lost 5 bases and the J segment 0 bases; nucleotides outside the gene matches: 3. This CDR3 reads CASSGQGNSYNEQFF. The CDR3 coding sequence is TGTGCCAGCAGTGGACAGGGAAACTCCTACAATGAGCAGTTCTTC.

This clone has only a few counts. CDR3 amino acids: CASSLRTSGTAGELFF. For the CDR3, the DNA is TGTGCCAGCAGTTTACGGACTAGCGGGACAGCCGGGGAGCTGTTTTTT. V gene TRBV7-9 combines with J gene TRBJ2-2; 12 bases agree with TRBD2. V was clipped by 6 bases and J by 6 bases; unmatched bases: 8. The CDR3 is made up of 16 amino acids. The germline gives CDR1 SEHNR, CDR2 FQNEAQ (reference sequence).

This chain uses TRBV5-1 with TRBJ2-4; 13 bases align to TRBD2. J lost 8 bases, V lost 1 base, and 3 bases had no gene match. This CDR3 has 15 residues. Germline CDR1 is SGHRS and CDR2 is YFSETQ. The CDR3 spells CASSLKLAGGDIQYF. The CDR3, as DNA: TGCGCCAGCAGCTTGAAACTAGCGGGAGGGGACATTCAGTACTTC.

The V call is TRBV5-6, the J call TRBJ2-3; 14 nucleotides align to TRBD2. Per the germline V gene, CDR1 is SGHDT and CDR2 is YYEEEE. The V gene end was trimmed by 4 bases and the J gene end by 4 bases; junction bases not matched to a gene: 11. This CDR3 is 18 amino acids long. The CDR3 DNA follows: TGTGCCAGCAGCGGCACCGGGACTAGCGGGAGAGGGGCAGATACGCAGTATTTT. This encodes CASSGTGTSGRGADTQYF.

The chain carries TRBV6-5 and TRBJ2-7; 7 positions agree with TRBD1. Germline V gives CDR1 MNHEY, CDR2 SVGAGI. This CDR3 spans 12 amino acids. The J segment lost 6 bases and the V segment lost 5 bases, leaving 4 bases of the junction unmatched. The CDR3 region is CASSITGAEQYF. CDR3 bases: TGTGCCAGCAGTATAACAGGGGCCGAGCAGTACTTC.

The chain uses TRBV7-9 and TRBJ1-5, with 7 bases aligning to TRBD1. This CDR3 has 15 residues. The J segment lost 3 bases and the V segment lost 5 bases, leaving 7 bases of the junction unmatched. Germline V gene lookup returns CDR1 SEHNR and CDR2 FQNEAQ (reference sequence). CDR3 sequence (DNA): TGTGCCAGCAGCGGGGTGACAGGGAACAATCAGCCCCAGCATTTT. Translated, it gives CASSGVTGNNQPQHF.

The chain has TRBV7-9 and TRBJ2-1; TRBD2 aligns across 13 bases. Losses at the gene ends were 5 bases for V and 9 bases for J; bases not matched to a gene: 10. The length of the CDR3 is 16 residues. The V gene's germline CDR1 is SEHNR and CDR2 FQNEAQ (reference sequence). CDR3 coding DNA: TGTGCCAGCAGCCAAGGGGCACTAGCGGGAGGGGGTGAGCAGTTCTTC. This codes for CASSQGALAGGGEQFF.

This clone was seen just once. In DNA form, the CDR3 reads TGTGCCAGCAGTTCGACAGGTCCCAATCAGCCCCAGCATTTT. Translating it yields CASSSTGPNQPQHF. The chain has TRBV28 and TRBJ1-5, with TRBD1 as a possible D gene (6 bases). The ends were cut back, 4 bases at V and 3 bases at J, with 10 bases in the middle. This CDR3 region has 14 residues. CDR1 MDHEN and CDR2 SYDVKM come from the germline V gene. The full variable domain, rest sourced from reference TRBV28 and TRBJ1-5, is DVKVTQSSRYLVKRTGEKVFLECVQDMDHENMFWYRQDPGLGLRLIYFSYDVKMKEKGDIPEGYSVSREKKERFSLILESASTNQTSMYLCASSSTGPNQPQHFGDGTRLSIL.